This T cell receptor beta chain was captured in a study of CD4 T cells in relation to SARS-CoV-2 and coronaviruses. The overall study: PBMCs were cultured with antigen for 10 days before TCR beta sequencing. Study-level points and caveats: Around two thirds of donors had memory CD4+ clonotypes crossrecognizing SARS-CoV-2 and common cold coronavirus spike.

Regarding this clone: The antigen is not known.

The unexposed donors gave CD4+ T cells in about 2011-2018, prior to COVID-19. The cells were cultured for 10 days before CD4+ T cells were isolated. Clones were read by immunoSEQ multiplex PCR, and TCRdb kept only the in-frame ones, dropping some. The sample records 20,000 to 25,000 clones, about 69% being singletons. V was shortened by 3 bases and J by 1 base, with 9 bases between the two germline ends. CDR1 and CDR2 from the germline V gene are MDHEN and SYDVKM. This CDR3 has 14 residues. Source material: CD4+ T cells from PBMCs, cultured in vitro. This receptor was taken from a human donor in good health. The V gene is TRBV28, the J gene TRBJ1-2; D unresolved. The CDR3 region has the DNA TGTGCCAGCAGTTTTCCGGACGGTAACTATGGCTACACCTTC. It is translated as CASSFPDGNYGYTF.